In this sample, the clone carrying this TCR beta chain turned up a few times. V dropped 1 base and J dropped 5; count of bases not matched to a gene: 5. Germline CDR1 is LGHNA and CDR2 is YSLEER. The CDR3 contains 14 residues. For the second PCR, which ran for roughly 7 to 11 cycles, a sample-barcoded 5' primer and a J-beta primer mix were used. TCRdb reprocessed the 5' RACE reads with MiXCR, giving one entry per CDR3 protein. In the table there are roughly 900,000 distinct CDR3 sequences, 40% to 60% of which are singletons. This specimen belongs to a study of blood T cells in healthy people across ages.

The clonotype was recovered from a man aged 30 to 45 in good health. The chain recombines TRBV4-3 with TRBJ2-7; 7 bases fit TRBD1. Sequenced: blood. The CDR3 nucleotides are TGCGCCAGCAGCCAAGGGAACACAGGGGACGAGCAGTACTTC. It yields the protein CASSQGNTGDEQYF.